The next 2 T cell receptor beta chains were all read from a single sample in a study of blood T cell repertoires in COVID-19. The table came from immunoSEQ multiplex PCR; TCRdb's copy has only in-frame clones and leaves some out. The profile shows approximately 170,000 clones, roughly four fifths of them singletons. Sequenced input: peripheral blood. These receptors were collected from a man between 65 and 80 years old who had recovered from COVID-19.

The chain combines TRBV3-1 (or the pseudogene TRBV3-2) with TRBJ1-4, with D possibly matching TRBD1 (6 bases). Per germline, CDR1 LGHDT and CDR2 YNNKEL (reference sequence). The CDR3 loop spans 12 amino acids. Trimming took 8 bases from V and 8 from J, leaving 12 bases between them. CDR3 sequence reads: CASAGAGEKLFF. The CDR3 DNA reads TGTGCCAGCGCGGGGGCAGGGGAAAAACTGTTTTTT.

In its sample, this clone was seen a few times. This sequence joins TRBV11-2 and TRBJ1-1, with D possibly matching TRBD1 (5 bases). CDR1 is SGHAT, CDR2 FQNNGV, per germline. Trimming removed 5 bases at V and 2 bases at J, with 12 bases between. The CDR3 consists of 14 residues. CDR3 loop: CASSPYRSNTEAFF. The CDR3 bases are TGTGCCAGCAGCCCGTACAGGTCTAACACTGAAGCTTTCTTT.